Following are 9 T cell receptor beta chains from one sample sequenced in a study of shared clonotypes between healthy human individuals. The data were produced by immunoSEQ multiplex PCR, yet TCRdb's version contains in-frame clones alone and is incomplete. The sample includes millions of clones, around 95% of them seen just once. Sequenced material: naive CD4+ T cells sorted from blood. Subset in this sample: CD45RA+ positively selected. The source is a man younger than 30 in good health.

The chain combines TRBV5-1 with TRBJ2-3; 9 nucleotides match TRBD2. Germline loops: CDR1 SGHRS, CDR2 YFSETQ. CDR3 length equals 13 residues. J was trimmed by 6 bases and V by 5 bases; bases with no gene match: 4. The CDR3 nucleotides are TGCGCCAGCAGACCTAGCGGGGCTGATACGCAGTATTTT. This translates into CASRPSGADTQYF. Filled out from reference TRBV5-1 and TRBJ2-3, the complete variable domain reads KAGVTQTPRYLIKTRGQQVTLSCSPISGHRSVSWYQQTPGQGLQFLFEYFSETQRNKGNFPGRFSGRQFSNSRSEMNVSTLELGDSALYLCASRPSGADTQYFGPGTRLTVL.

This clone was picked up one time. This chain uses TRBV10-3 with TRBJ2-7, with D tentatively TRBD1 (5 bases). Looked up from germline, CDR1 is ENHRY and CDR2 is SYGVKD. Between the trimmed V and J ends, which lost 10 bases and 0 bases, there was a span of 10 bases. The CDR3 covers 12 residues. The CDR3 nucleotides read TGTGCCACAGGGTCCAGCTCCTACGAGCAGTACTTC. Translating it yields CATGSSSYEQYF.

In the case of this clone: A much larger clone differs by one base, so this may be a read error. V and J are TRBV7-9 and TRBJ1-1, with 7 bases identical to TRBD1. V lost 1 base to trimming and J lost 5 bases; unmatched junction nucleotides: 1. Germline V gene sequence: CDR1 SEHNR, CDR2 FQNEAQ (reference sequence). The CDR3 consists of 13 residues. Here the CDR3 DNA reads TGTGCCAGCAGCTTAGAGACAGGGACTGAAGCTTTCTTT. Amino acids: CASSLETGTEAFF.

The genes are TRBV19 and TRBJ1-1; no reliable D call. The germline V and J ends were trimmed by 6 bases and 4 bases, with 9 bases remaining between them. This CDR3 comprises 12 residues. Germline loops: CDR1 LNHDA, CDR2 SQIVND (reference sequence). The CDR3 DNA reads as TGTGCCAGTAGGGGAGTGGTCACTGAAGCTTTCTTT. It is translated as CASRGVVTEAFF.

The chain employs TRBV5-4 and TRBJ2-3; D is uncertain. Germline assignment: CDR1 SGHNT and CDR2 YYREEE (reference sequence). Trimming removed 0 bases at V and 0 bases at J, with 11 bases between. CDR3 length: 16 amino acids. CDR3 sequence reads: CASSLAEAASTDTQYF. The DNA of the CDR3 is TGTGCCAGCAGCTTGGCCGAAGCTGCTAGCACAGATACGCAGTATTTT.

The CDR3 loop reads CASSGDRVEGEKLFF. The DNA for the CDR3 is TGTGCCAGCAGTGGGGACAGGGTTGAGGGTGAAAAACTGTTTTTT. The rearrangement links TRBV2 to TRBJ1-4; TRBD1 aligns across 9 bases. J was trimmed by 7 bases and V by 4 bases; bases with no gene match: 7. Germline CDR1 SNHLY, CDR2 FYNNEI. The CDR3 loop spans 15 amino acids.

V usage is TRBV28 and J usage is TRBJ2-5, with D hard to call. This CDR3 has 11 residues. Germline CDR1 is MDHEN and CDR2 is SYDVKM. V gave up 7 bases and J gave up 7 bases, with 10 bases separating them. In DNA form, the CDR3 reads TGTGCCAGCACCTTGTGGGGGACCCAGTACTTC. It specifies CASTLWGTQYF.

This chain uses TRBV15 with TRBJ2-7; D gene ambiguous. CDR3 length: 14 amino acids. V shed 0 bases and J shed 3 bases, with 9 bases lying between them. CDR1 LNHNV and CDR2 YYDKDF come from the germline V gene (reference sequence). As DNA, the CDR3 is TGTGCCACCAGCAGAGATCCGAGTGACTACGAGCAGTACTTC. This gives the protein CATSRDPSDYEQYF.

The CDR3 loop reads CASSVGVYGPQYF. In nucleotides, the CDR3 is TGTGCCAGCAGCGTAGGGGTGTATGGACCCCAGTACTTC. V is TRBV9 and J is TRBJ2-5; D ambiguous. CDR1 and CDR2 (germline): SGDLS, YYNGEE. V lost 0 bases, J lost 9 bases, and 12 bases lay in between. The CDR3 loop spans 13 amino acids.